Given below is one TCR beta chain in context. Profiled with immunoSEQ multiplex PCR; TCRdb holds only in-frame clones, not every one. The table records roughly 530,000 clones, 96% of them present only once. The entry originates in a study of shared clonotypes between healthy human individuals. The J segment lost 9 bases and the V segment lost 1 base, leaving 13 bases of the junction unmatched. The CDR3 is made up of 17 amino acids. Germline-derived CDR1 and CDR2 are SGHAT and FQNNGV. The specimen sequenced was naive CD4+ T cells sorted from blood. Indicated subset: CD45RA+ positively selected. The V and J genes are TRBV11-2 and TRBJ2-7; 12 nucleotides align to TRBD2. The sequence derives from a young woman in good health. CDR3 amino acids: CASSLAQTSGRAIGQYF. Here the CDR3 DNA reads TGTGCCAGCAGCTTAGCGCAGACTAGCGGGAGAGCTATTGGGCAGTACTTC.